This T cell receptor beta chain is from a study of blood T cell repertoires in COVID-19. Looking at the study overall: Donors in the United States, Italy and Spain gave samples during acute or convalescent COVID-19. Nucleic acid was either cDNA or gDNA, and it came from T cells, B-cell-depleted T cells, or PBMCs.

Clinical history reported by participants formed the basis on which cohorts were assigned. Germline values: CDR1 SGHDN, CDR2 FVKESK. The germline V and J ends were trimmed by 1 base and 6 bases, with 4 bases remaining between them. The CDR3 runs 12 residues. The protocol was immunoSEQ multiplex PCR, while the TCRdb copy is restricted to in-frame clones and leaves out a portion. Of 200,000 to 250,000 clones detected, roughly 84% appear once; the ten largest clones hold 6.8%. The sample was PBMCs or T cells enriched from blood (not recorded which). The rearrangement joins TRBV14 to TRBJ1-5; D is unclear. The clonotype was recovered from a woman between 35 and 50 years old who had recovered from COVID-19. The CDR3 sequence: CASSQGAQPQHF. CDR3 nucleotide sequence: TGTGCCAGCAGCCAAGGGGCTCAGCCCCAGCATTTT.